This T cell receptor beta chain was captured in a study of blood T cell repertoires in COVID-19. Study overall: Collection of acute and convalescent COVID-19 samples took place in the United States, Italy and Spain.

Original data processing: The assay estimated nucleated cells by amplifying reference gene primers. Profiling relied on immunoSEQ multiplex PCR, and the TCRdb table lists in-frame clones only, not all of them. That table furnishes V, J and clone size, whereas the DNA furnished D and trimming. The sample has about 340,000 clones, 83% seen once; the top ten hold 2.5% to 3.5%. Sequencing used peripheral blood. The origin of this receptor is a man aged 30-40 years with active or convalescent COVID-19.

CDR3 region: CASSNRDRVNEQYF. The CDR3 DNA sequence: TGTGCCAGCAGTAACCGGGACAGGGTCAACGAGCAGTACTTC. The chain employs TRBV6-8 and TRBJ2-7; 9 bases are a match to TRBD1. CDR1 MNHGY and CDR2 SAAAGT come from the germline V gene. J lost 5 bases, V lost 5 bases, and 7 bases had no gene match. This CDR3 is built from 14 residues.